Shown below are 12 T cell receptor beta chains from a single sample sequenced in a study of T cells after yellow fever vaccination. Each CDR3 protein is one row after TCRdb ran MiXCR on the 5' RACE reads. The top ten clones hold under 20% of a sample with some 250,000 distinct CDR3 sequences, about 3.7% of them seen once. Sequenced here: PBMCs, sampled 15 days after the yellow fever booster vaccination. These TCRs come from a man aged 18 to 35 who received the YFV17D yellow fever vaccine.

This clonotype was seen at least ten times. The rearrangement links TRBV7-9 to TRBJ2-1; TRBD1 matches at 7 bases. The CDR3 runs to 13 residues. Trimming took 5 bases from V and 6 from J; bases not matched to a gene: 4. Germline values: CDR1 SEHNR, CDR2 FQNEAQ (reference sequence). CDR3 coding DNA: TGTGCCAGCAGCGCCCGGACAGGCAATGAGCAGTTCTTC. Translating gives CASSARTGNEQFF.

There are many counts of this clonotype. The chain recombines TRBV5-5 with TRBJ2-7, with TRBD1 matching 7 bases. The germline CDR1 and CDR2 sequences are SGHKS and YYEKEE (reference sequence). V gave up 0 bases and J gave up 4 bases; unmatched junction bases: 7. The CDR3 has 15 amino acids. The CDR3 DNA reads as TGTGCCAGCAGCTTGGTACTGAAGACAGGGTACGAGCAGTACGTC. Translated, it gives CASSLVLKTGYEQYV.

In this sample, this clonotype turned up many times. The gene calls are TRBV5-1 and TRBJ2-5, with 7 nucleotides matching TRBD1. CDR1 SGHRS and CDR2 YFSETQ come from the germline V gene. CDR3 length equals 15 residues. V shed 4 bases and J 1 base; nucleotides not matched to a gene: 7. The CDR3, as DNA: TGCGCCAGCAGCATACAGGGGACAGCCCAAGAGACCCAGTACTTC. Its translation is CASSIQGTAQETQYF.

This clonotype was seen repeatedly, ten times or more. The gene calls are TRBV20-1 and TRBJ2-4; D might be TRBD1 or TRBD2, each matching 6 bases. Per germline, CDR1 DFQATT and CDR2 SNEGSKA (reference sequence). CDR3 length: 13 amino acids. Trimming shortened V by 6 bases and J by 7 bases, and 16 bases separated the two germline ends. In DNA form, the CDR3 reads TGCAGTGCCCTGGCCGGGGGCCGGAACATTCAGTACTTC. This codes for CSALAGGRNIQYF.

This clonotype was counted ten times or more. This rearrangement joins TRBV7-2 to TRBJ2-3; unclear D gene. CDR1 is SGHTA and CDR2 is FQGNSA in the germline V gene. This CDR3 is built from 12 residues. Trimming shortened V by 6 bases and J by 1 base, and 5 bases separated the two germline ends. The CDR3: CASSPRTDTQYF. Here the CDR3 DNA reads TGTGCCAGCAGTCCCCGCACAGATACGCAGTATTTT.

This clonotype was counted ten times or more. The V gene is TRBV5-4, the J gene TRBJ2-7; TRBD1 is a possible D gene (5 bases). Deletions cut 0 bases from V and 0 bases from J, with 10 bases between. Germline V gene sequence: CDR1 SGHNT, CDR2 YYREEE (reference sequence). This CDR3 spans 15 amino acids. CDR3 in amino acids: CASSLGGLSSYEQYV. For the CDR3, the DNA is TGTGCCAGCAGCTTGGGGGGCCTAAGCTCCTACGAGCAGTACGTC.

At least ten counts were recorded for this clonotype. The rearrangement joins TRBV28 to TRBJ2-1; TRBD2 matches at 9 bases. After removal of 8 bases from V and 4 bases from J, the junction contained 6 bases not matched to a gene. The germline V gene has CDR1 MDHEN and CDR2 SYDVKM. The CDR3 sequence is 14 residues long. In DNA form, the CDR3 reads TGTGCCAGCCGCCGACTAGCGGCGTACAATGAGCAGTTCTTC. It translates to CASRRLAAYNEQFF.

This clonotype was seen many times. This chain joins TRBV7-2 and TRBJ1-2; possible D gene TRBD1, 5 bases. The CDR3 sequence is 13 residues long. V lost 3 bases and J 4 bases, leaving 9 bases between the germline ends. The V gene's germline CDR1 is SGHTA and CDR2 FQGNSA. CDR3 bases: TGTGCCAGCAGCTTTGGGGGGTCCTATGGCTACACCTTC. It specifies CASSFGGSYGYTF.

This clonotype has a handful of counts. This chain links TRBV14 with TRBJ2-3; no firm D call. The V gene's germline CDR1 is SGHDN and CDR2 FVKESK. V was pared by 0 bases and J by 5 bases, with 12 bases between. This CDR3 comprises 15 residues. CDR3 nucleotides: TGTGCCAGCAGCCAAGATCGGTCGCGCCAAGATACGCAGTATTTT. Protein sequence: CASSQDRSRQDTQYF. The complete variable domain, with remaining parts taken from reference TRBV14 and TRBJ2-3, reads EAGVTQFPSHSVIEKGQTVTLRCDPISGHDNLYWYRRVMGKEIKFLLHFVKESKQDESGMPNNRFLAERTGGTYSTLKVQPAELEDSGVYFCASSQDRSRQDTQYFGPGTRLTVL.

This clonotype showed up many times. The chain recombines TRBV6-5 with TRBJ1-2; D remains unclear. CDR1 and CDR2 from the germline V gene are MNHEY and SVGAGI. This CDR3 comprises 14 residues. Trimming shortened V by 0 bases and J by 8 bases, and 13 bases separated the two germline ends. The CDR3 DNA is TGTGCCAGCAGTTACTCACGGGCAACTGTCGGCTACACCTTC. Protein: CASSYSRATVGYTF.

In this sample, this clonotype turned up many times. The V gene is TRBV4-1, the J gene TRBJ1-4; D remains unclear. V was cut by 3 bases and J by 3 bases, with 2 bases left in between. Per germline, CDR1 MGHRA and CDR2 YSYEKL. The CDR3 has 12 residues. CDR3 sequence reads: CASSHSNEKLFF. DNA for the CDR3: TGCGCCAGCAGCCACTCTAATGAAAAACTGTTTTTT.

This clonotype came up many times. The chain carries TRBV20-1 and TRBJ2-7, with D possibly matching TRBD1 (6 bases). CDR1 and CDR2 (germline): DFQATT, SNEGSKA (reference sequence). The length of the CDR3 is 13 residues. Trimming pared 5 bases from V and 3 bases from J, leaving 14 bases between. The CDR3 nucleotides read TGCAGTGCTGGAAAGGACAGCAGCTACGAGCAGTACTTC. Its translation: CSAGKDSSYEQYF.